This TCR beta chain was sequenced during a study of blood T cell repertoires in COVID-19. As for the study in general: Donors in the United States, Italy and Spain gave samples during acute or convalescent COVID-19. In each case, the material was cDNA or gDNA derived from T cells, B-cell-depleted T cells, or PBMCs.

Germline V gives CDR1 SGHAT, CDR2 FQNNGV. Between the trimmed V and J ends, which lost 2 bases and 4 bases, there was a span of 8 bases. The CDR3 has 13 amino acids. The sample holds one count of this clone. The repertoire was sequenced with immunoSEQ multiplex PCR; TCRdb's copy has only in-frame clones and lacks some. This sample has just under 65,000 clones; roughly 75% occur once, and the top ten carry approximately 15%. The chain is built from TRBV11-2 and TRBJ1-2, with a possible D match to TRBD1 (5 bases). The sample comprised peripheral blood. The source of this sequence is a man aged 55 to 70 with COVID-19, enrolled during active disease. CDR3 protein: CASSLTGAYGYTF. DNA of the CDR3: TGTGCCAGCAGCTTAACAGGTGCCTATGGCTACACCTTC.